This is a list of T cell receptor beta chains from one sample in a study of T cells in Graves' hyperthyroidism and ophthalmopathy. TCRdb fed the multiplex PCR reads into MiXCR, producing one record per CDR3 protein. The sample holds approximately 610,000 distinct CDR3 sequences; over 12% are singletons and the top ten take around 4%. Input material: blood. The receptors stem from a woman in her forties with Graves' ophthalmopathy. Each CDR3 is given with its conserved first and last residue. A D gene is named only where the DNA matches it firmly. Clone size, where shown, is once, few, many, or a class for clones that have expanded.

V gene	D gene	clone size	CDR3 length	J gene	CDR3 DNA	CDR3 protein
TRBV9	.	many	15	TRBJ1-3	TGTGCCAGCAGCGTAGGAGACACCTCTGGAAACACCATATATTTT	CASSVGDTSGNTIYF
TRBV18	.	.	12	TRBJ2-7	TGTGCCAGCTCATTCCAGTCCTACGAGCAGTACTTC	CASSFQSYEQYF
TRBV19	.	.	15	TRBJ1-2	TGTGCCAGCAGAGGAGACAGGTTCTCCCTCTATGGCTACACCTTC	CASRGDRFSLYGYTF
TRBV7-2	.	many	12	TRBJ1-5	TGTGCCAGCAGCTTAGTGGCAGAGCGATTGCATTTT	CASSLVAERLHF
TRBV10-3	.	many	13	TRBJ2-5	TGTGCCATCAGTGAGTCAGATGTAGAGACCCAGTACTTC	CAISESDVETQYF
TRBV5-1	.	.	18	TRBJ2-4	TGCGCCAGCAGACCTGACAGGCCGGGGAACATGGCCAAAAACATTCAGTACTTC	CASRPDRPGNMAKNIQYF
TRBV3-1	TRBD1	few	16	TRBJ1-1	TGTGCCAGCAGCTCAAGCGGACAGGCTTGGAACACTGAAGCTTTCTTT	CASSSSGQAWNTEAFF
TRBV11-1	.	.	16	TRBJ2-2	TGTGCCAGCAGATTTAGCCGAGACAAATCCACCGGGGAGCTGTTTTTT	CASRFSRDKSTGELFF
TRBV20-1	.	many	14	TRBJ2-5	TGCAGTGCTCGGACAGAAACCTACCGAGAGACCCAGTACTTC	CSARTETYRETQYF
TRBV6-5	TRBD1	.	16	TRBJ2-2	TGTGCCAGCAGTTATGGGGACAGGGGTTACACCGGGGAGCTGTTTTTT	CASSYGDRGYTGELFF
TRBV6-5	TRBD1	.	17	TRBJ1-5	TGTGCCAGCAGTTTCACGACAGGGGGCACTAGCAATCAGCCCCAGCATTTT	CASSFTTGGTSNQPQHF
TRBV6-2/TRBV6-3	.	.	13	TRBJ2-7	TGTGCCAGCAGCAATCTGGGGTGGAACGAGCAGTACTTC	CASSNLGWNEQYF
TRBV29-1	.	.	12	TRBJ2-7	TGCAGCGTTCGGACCGGAACCTACGAGCAGTACTTC	CSVRTGTYEQYF
TRBV2	TRBD1	.	15	TRBJ1-5	TGTGCCAGCAGTTCACAGGGGCCAATCAATCAGCCCCAGCATTTT	CASSSQGPINQPQHF
TRBV20-1	TRBD2	many	15	TRBJ2-7	TGCAGTGCTAGAAAGGGGACTAGCAGTACCTACGAGCAGTACTTC	CSARKGTSSTYEQYF
TRBV20-1	.	.	11	TRBJ1-1	TGCAGTGCTAGCCCCCGGGGTGAAGCTTTCTTT	CSASPRGEAFF
TRBV11-2	TRBD1	many	13	TRBJ1-1	TGTGCCAGCAGCTTCGGGACAGCCACTGAAGCTTTCTTT	CASSFGTATEAFF
TRBV30	.	many	15	TRBJ1-1	TGTGCCTGGAGTACACCACGTCAGGGAGTTGCTGAAGCTTTCTTT	CAWSTPRQGVAEAFF
TRBV5-6	TRBD1	many	13	TRBJ1-1	TGTGCCAGCAGCTTGGACGGGGACAGGGAGGCTTTCTTT	CASSLDGDREAFF
TRBV28	TRBD1	many	11	TRBJ2-7	TGTGCCAGCAGTCGCAGACAGGGGCAGTACTTC	CASSRRQGQYF
TRBV6-2/TRBV6-3	TRBD1	many	15	TRBJ2-4	TGTGCCAGCAGACCCGGGACAGCTGTCGCAAACATTCAGTACTTC	CASRPGTAVANIQYF
TRBV20-1	.	.	14	TRBJ2-7	TGCAGTGCTAGTGACACCCTCGTACCCTACGAGCAGTACTTC	CSASDTLVPYEQYF
TRBV19	.	few	12	TRBJ1-6	TGTGCCAGTGGAGCGGGTTATTCACCCCTCCACTTT	CASGAGYSPLHF
TRBV29-1	.	.	12	TRBJ2-2	TGCAGCGTTGCAAGCTTGCCCGGGGAGCTGTTTTTT	CSVASLPGELFF
TRBV4-1	TRBD2	many	15	TRBJ2-7	TGCGCCAGCAGCCTGACTAGCGGGGGTTCCTACGAGCAGTACTTC	CASSLTSGGSYEQYF
TRBV28	.	many	19	TRBJ2-7	TGTGCCAGCAGTTCCACCTCCGTATTCAAACAGGGTAGCTCCTACGAGCAGTACTTC	CASSSTSVFKQGSSYEQYF
TRBV20-1	.	.	13	TRBJ2-2	TGCAGTGCTACCGAGGCGAACACCGGGGAGCTGTTTTTT	CSATEANTGELFF
TRBV27	TRBD2	many	14	TRBJ2-7	TGTGCCAGCAGATCTAGCGGAGTCTCCTACGAGCAGTACTTC	CASRSSGVSYEQYF
TRBV6-1	.	many	12	TRBJ2-5	TGTGCCAGCAGGCAGGCCCAAGAGACCCAGTACTTC	CASRQAQETQYF
TRBV10-3	.	many	15	TRBJ1-5	TGTGCCATCAGTGAGGGTGGAACACCAGATCAGCCCCAGCATTTT	CAISEGGTPDQPQHF
TRBV12-3/TRBV12-4	TRBD1	few	16	TRBJ1-1	TGTGCCAGCAGTTTAGGCGCCGGGACAGATTACACTGAAGCTTTCTTT	CASSLGAGTDYTEAFF
TRBV28	.	many	11	TRBJ2-7	TGTGCCAGCAGTTTAGCGCGGGAGCAGTACTTC	CASSLAREQYF
TRBV12-3/TRBV12-4	.	many	14	TRBJ1-2	TGTGCCAGCAGTCCCACTCGGACAGACTATGGCTACACCTTC	CASSPTRTDYGYTF
TRBV7-9	.	many	15	TRBJ2-7	TGTGCCAGCAGCGGACGAGACTATGCACCCTACGAGCAGTACTTC	CASSGRDYAPYEQYF
TRBV30	TRBD1	many	13	TRBJ2-7	TGTGCCTGGACGAGACAGGGGGCGAAAGAGCAGTACTTC	CAWTRQGAKEQYF
TRBV4-1	.	many	18	TRBJ2-5	TGCGCCAGCAGCCAAGGGTTTGCGGCGGAACTTTCACAAGAGACCCAGTACTTC	CASSQGFAAELSQETQYF
TRBV6-1	.	many	13	TRBJ1-1	TGTGCCAGCAGTCGGCCCGGGCTCACTGAAGCTTTCTTT	CASSRPGLTEAFF
TRBV10-3	TRBD1	many	14	TRBJ2-7	TGTGCCATCAGTGATAAACAGGGGGACTACGAGCAGTACTTC	CAISDKQGDYEQYF
TRBV7-3	.	many	13	TRBJ2-2	TGTGCCAGCAGCTTGTCTGAGGTCGGGGAGCTGTTTTTT	CASSLSEVGELFF